This T cell receptor beta chain was sequenced for a study of blood T cell repertoires in COVID-19. CDR3 length: 15 amino acids. V gave up 5 bases and J gave up 7 bases; unmatched junction bases: 12. The germline gives CDR1 SGHVS, CDR2 FNYEAQ. TCRdb's copy holds only in-frame clones and misses some; the assay was immunoSEQ multiplex PCR. The sample gives about 270,000 clones, about nine tenths of which show up once; approximately 3% is in the top ten. Those enrolled, adults aged roughly 18 to 90 years, came from about two dozen US areas. The chain carries TRBV7-6 and TRBJ2-5; 8 nucleotides match TRBD1. The TCR sequence derives from a woman aged 45-59 years who had recovered from COVID-19. The specimen was PBMCs or T cells enriched from blood (not recorded which). This CDR3 is CASSHDRGLGVTQYF. DNA of the CDR3: TGTGCCAGCAGCCACGACAGGGGTCTTGGGGTGACCCAGTACTTC.